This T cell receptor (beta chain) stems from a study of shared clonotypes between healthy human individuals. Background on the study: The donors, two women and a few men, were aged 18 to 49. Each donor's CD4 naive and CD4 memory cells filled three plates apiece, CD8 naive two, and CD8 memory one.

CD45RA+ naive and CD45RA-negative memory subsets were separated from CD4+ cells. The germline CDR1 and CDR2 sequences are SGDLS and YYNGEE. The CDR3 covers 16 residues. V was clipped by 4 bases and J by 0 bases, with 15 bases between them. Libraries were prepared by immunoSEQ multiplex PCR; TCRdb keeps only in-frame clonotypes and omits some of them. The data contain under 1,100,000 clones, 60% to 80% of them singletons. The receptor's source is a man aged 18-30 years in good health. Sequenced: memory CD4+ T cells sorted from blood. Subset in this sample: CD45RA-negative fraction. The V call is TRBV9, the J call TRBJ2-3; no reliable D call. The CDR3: CASSLYDRGSTDTQYF. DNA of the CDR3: TGTGCCAGCAGCCTCTATGATCGTGGTAGCACAGATACGCAGTATTTT. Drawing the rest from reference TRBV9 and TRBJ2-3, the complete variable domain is DSGVTQTPKHLITATGQRVTLRCSPRSGDLSVYWYQQSLDQGLQFLIQYYNGEERAKGNILERFSAQQFPDLHSELNLSSLELGDSALYFCASSLYDRGSTDTQYFGPGTRLTVL.